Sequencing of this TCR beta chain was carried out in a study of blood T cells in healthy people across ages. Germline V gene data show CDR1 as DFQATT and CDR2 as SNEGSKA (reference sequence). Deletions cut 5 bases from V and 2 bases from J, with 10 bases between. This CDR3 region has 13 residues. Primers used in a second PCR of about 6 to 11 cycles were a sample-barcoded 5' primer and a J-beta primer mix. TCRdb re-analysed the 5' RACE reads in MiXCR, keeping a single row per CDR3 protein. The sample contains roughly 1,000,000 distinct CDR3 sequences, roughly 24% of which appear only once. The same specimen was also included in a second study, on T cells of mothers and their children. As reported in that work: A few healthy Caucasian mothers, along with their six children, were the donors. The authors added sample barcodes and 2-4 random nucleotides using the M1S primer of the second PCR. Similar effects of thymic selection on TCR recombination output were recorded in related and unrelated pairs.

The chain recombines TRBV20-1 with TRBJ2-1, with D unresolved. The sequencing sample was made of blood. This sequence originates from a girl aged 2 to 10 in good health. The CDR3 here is CSAPSTTYNEQFF. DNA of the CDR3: TGCAGTGCTCCCTCGACAACCTACAATGAGCAGTTCTTC.